This T cell receptor beta chain was found in a study of Ad26.COV2.S vaccination and SARS-CoV-2 variants. CDR1 and CDR2 from the germline V gene are LNHDA and SQIVND (reference sequence). Trimming cost V 5 bases and J 0 bases; bases outside gene matches: 14. This CDR3 has 20 amino acids. Data came from immunoSEQ multiplex PCR; TCRdb stores just in-frame clones and leaves some out. There are hundreds of thousands of clones in the sample; approximately 88% occur only once, and roughly 1.5% lies in the top ten. Study-level results: Measures of TCR breadth and depth may have fallen short of total T cell responses. Whether participants received vaccine or placebo, their non-spike TCR breadth was similar.

About this clone itself: Antigen unknown.

Treatment in this sample: roughly 18 received Ad26.COV2.S at low or high dose, single or two shots; roughly five received placebo; per-sample allocation not given. The investigators took samples on day 63 after the first vaccine or placebo injection. A Boston adult aged 18-55 years was the donor. The chain recombines TRBV19 with TRBJ2-4, with 12 positions matching TRBD1. The sequence was collected from a person between 18 and 65 years old who received the Ad26.COV2.S COVID-19 vaccine or a placebo. The sample was peripheral blood, taken in a trial of Ad26.COV2.S vaccine versus placebo. The CDR3 reads CASSSGGDRGRRIAKNIQYF. CDR3 DNA sequence: TGTGCCAGTAGTTCCGGAGGGGACAGGGGGCGTAGGATAGCCAAAAACATTCAGTACTTC.